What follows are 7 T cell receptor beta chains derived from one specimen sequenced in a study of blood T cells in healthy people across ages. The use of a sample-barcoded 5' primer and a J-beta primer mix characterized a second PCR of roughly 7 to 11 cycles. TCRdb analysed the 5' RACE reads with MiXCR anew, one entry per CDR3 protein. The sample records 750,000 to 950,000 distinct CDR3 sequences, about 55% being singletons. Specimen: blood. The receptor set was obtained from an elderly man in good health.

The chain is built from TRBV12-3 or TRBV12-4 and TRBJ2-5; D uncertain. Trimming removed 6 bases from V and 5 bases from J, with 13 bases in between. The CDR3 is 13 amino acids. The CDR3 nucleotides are TGTGCCAGCAGACGTGGGAACGGCGAGACCCAGTACTTC. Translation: CASRRGNGETQYF.

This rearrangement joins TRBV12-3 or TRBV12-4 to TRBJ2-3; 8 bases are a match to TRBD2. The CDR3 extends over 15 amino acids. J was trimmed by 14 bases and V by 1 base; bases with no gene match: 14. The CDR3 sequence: CASSLVSSGHRYAYF. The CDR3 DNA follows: TGTGCCAGCAGTTTAGTGTCTAGCGGGCATAGATACGCGTATTTT.

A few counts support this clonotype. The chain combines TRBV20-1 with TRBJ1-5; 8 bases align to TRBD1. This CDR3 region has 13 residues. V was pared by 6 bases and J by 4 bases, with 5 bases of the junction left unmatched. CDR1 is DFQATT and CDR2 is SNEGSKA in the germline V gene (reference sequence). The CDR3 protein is CSASTGVNQPQHF. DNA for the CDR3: TGCAGTGCCTCGACAGGGGTGAATCAGCCCCAGCATTTT.

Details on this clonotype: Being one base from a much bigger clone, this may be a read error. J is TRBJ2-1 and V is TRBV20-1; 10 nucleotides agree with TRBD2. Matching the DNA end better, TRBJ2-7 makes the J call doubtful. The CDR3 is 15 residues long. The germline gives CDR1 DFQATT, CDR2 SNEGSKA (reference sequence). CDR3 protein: CSAPFTSGVYNEQYF. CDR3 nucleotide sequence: TGCAGTGCTCCTTTCACTAGCGGGGTTTACAATGAGCAGTACTTC.

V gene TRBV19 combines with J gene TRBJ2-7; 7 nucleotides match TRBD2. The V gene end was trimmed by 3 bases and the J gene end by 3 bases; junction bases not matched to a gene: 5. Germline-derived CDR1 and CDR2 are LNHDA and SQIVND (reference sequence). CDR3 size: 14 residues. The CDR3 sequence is CASSMGGTYYEQYF. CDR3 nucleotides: TGTGCCAGTAGTATGGGGGGGACTTACTACGAGCAGTACTTC.

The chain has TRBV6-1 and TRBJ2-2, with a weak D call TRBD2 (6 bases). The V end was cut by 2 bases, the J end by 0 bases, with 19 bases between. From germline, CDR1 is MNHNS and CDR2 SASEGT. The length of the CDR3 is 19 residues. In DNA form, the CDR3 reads TGTGCCAGCAGTGAAATGGTTGCGGCTAGCGTGACGAACACCGGGGAGCTGTTTTTT. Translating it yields CASSEMVAASVTNTGELFF.

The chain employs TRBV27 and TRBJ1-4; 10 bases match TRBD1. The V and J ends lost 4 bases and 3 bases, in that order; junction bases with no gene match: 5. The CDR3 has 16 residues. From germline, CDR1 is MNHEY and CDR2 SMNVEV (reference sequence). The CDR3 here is CASSSPGQGANEKLFF. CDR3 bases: TGTGCCAGCAGTTCCCCTGGACAGGGGGCTAATGAAAAACTGTTTTTT.